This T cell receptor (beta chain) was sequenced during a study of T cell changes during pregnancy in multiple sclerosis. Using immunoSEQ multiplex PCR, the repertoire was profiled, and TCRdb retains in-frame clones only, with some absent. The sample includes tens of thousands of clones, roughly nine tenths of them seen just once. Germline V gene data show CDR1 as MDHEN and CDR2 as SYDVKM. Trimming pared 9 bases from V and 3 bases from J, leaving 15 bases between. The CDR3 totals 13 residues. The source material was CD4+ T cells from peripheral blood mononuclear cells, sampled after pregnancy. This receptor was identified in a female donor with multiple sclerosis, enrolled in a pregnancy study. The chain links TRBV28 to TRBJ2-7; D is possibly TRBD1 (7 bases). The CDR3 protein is CASNSGGLYEQYF. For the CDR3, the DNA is TGTGCCAGTAACTCAGGGGGACTCTACGAGCAGTACTTC. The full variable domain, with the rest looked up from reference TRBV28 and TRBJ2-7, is DVKVTQSSRYLVKRTGEKVFLECVQDMDHENMFWYRQDPGLGLRLIYFSYDVKMKEKGDIPEGYSVSREKKERFSLILESASTNQTSMYLCASNSGGLYEQYFGPGTRLTVT.